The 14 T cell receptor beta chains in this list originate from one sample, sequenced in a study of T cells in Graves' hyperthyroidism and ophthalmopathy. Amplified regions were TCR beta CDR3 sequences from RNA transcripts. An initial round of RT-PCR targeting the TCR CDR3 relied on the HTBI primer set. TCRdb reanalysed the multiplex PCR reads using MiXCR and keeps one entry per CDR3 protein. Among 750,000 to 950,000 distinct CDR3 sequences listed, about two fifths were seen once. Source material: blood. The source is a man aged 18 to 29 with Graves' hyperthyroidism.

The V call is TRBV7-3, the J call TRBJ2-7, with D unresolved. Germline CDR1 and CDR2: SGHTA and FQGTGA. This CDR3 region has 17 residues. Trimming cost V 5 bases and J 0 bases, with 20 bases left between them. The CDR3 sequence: CASSPLRGGEASYEQYF. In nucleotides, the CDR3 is TGTGCCAGCAGCCCCCTCCGAGGTGGAGAGGCCTCCTACGAGCAGTACTTC.

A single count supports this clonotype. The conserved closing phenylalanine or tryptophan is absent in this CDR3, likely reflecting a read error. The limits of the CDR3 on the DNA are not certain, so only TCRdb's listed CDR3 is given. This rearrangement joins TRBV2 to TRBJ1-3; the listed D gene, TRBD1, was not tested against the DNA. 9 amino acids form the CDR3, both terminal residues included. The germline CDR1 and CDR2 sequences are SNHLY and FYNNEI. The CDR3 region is CASSDKDTR.

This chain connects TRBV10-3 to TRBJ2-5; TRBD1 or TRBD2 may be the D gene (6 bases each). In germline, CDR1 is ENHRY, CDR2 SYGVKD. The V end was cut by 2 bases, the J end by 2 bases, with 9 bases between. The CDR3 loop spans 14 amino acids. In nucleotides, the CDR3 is TGTGCCATCAGTGAGAGGGGGGAGCAAGAGACCCAGTACTTC. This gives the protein CAISERGEQETQYF.

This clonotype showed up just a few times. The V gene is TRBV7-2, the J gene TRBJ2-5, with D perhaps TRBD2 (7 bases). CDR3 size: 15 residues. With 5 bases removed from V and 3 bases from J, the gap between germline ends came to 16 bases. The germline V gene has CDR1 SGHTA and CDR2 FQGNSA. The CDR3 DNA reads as TGTGCCAGCAGCCCAGAGGGGGGGCGAGAAGAGACCCAGTACTTC. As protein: CASSPEGGREETQYF.

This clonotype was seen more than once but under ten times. Here the CDR3 reads CASSQGYQSSYEQYF. CDR3 nucleotides: TGTGCCAGCAGCCAGGGGTATCAAAGCTCCTACGAGCAGTACTTC. The rearrangement uses TRBV5-5 and TRBJ2-7; maybe TRBD1 (6 bases). V dropped 4 bases and J dropped 0 bases, with 14 bases sitting between them. The CDR3 sequence is 15 residues long. Germline values: CDR1 SGHKS, CDR2 YYEKEE (reference sequence).

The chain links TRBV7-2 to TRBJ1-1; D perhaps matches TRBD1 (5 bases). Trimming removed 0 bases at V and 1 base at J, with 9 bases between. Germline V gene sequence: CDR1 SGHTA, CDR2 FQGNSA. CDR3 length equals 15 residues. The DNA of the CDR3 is TGTGCCAGCAGCTTAGCGGGGGATACGAACACTGAAGCTTTCTTT. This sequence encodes CASSLAGDTNTEAFF. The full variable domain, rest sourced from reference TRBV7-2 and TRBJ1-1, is GAGVSQSPSNKVTEKGKDVELRCDPISGHTALYWYRQSLGQGLEFLIYFQGNSAPDKSGLPSDRFSAERTGGSVSTLTIQRTQQEDSAVYLCASSLAGDTNTEAFFGQGTRLTVV.

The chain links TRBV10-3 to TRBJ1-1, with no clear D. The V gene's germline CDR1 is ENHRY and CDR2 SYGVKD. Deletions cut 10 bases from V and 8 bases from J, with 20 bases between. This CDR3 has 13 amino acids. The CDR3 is CASSPAQRTEAFF. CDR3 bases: TGTGCCAGCTCACCGGCCCAGCGGACCGAAGCTTTCTTT.

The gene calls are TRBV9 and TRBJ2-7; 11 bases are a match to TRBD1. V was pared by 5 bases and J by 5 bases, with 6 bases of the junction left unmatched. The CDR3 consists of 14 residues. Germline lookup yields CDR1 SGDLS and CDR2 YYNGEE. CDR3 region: CASSIGQGADEQYF. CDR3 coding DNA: TGTGCCAGCAGTATAGGACAGGGGGCTGACGAGCAGTACTTC. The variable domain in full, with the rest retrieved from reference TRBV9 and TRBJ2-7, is DSGVTQTPKHLITATGQRVTLRCSPRSGDLSVYWYQQSLDQGLQFLIQYYNGEERAKGNILERFSAQQFPDLHSELNLSSLELGDSALYFCASSIGQGADEQYFGPGTRLTVT.

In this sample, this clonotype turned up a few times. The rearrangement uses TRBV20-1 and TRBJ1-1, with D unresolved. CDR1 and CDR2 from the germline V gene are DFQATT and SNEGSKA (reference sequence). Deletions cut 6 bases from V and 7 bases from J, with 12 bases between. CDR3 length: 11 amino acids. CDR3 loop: CSAPLTSEAFF. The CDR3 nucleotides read TGCAGTGCCCCGCTGACCAGTGAAGCTTTCTTT.

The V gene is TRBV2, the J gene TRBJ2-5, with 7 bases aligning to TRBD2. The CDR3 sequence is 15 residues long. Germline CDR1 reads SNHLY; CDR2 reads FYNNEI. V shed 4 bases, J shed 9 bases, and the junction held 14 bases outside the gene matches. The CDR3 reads CASSATGTPREAQYF. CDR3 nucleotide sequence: TGTGCCAGCAGTGCCACTGGGACGCCCCGGGAGGCCCAGTACTTC.

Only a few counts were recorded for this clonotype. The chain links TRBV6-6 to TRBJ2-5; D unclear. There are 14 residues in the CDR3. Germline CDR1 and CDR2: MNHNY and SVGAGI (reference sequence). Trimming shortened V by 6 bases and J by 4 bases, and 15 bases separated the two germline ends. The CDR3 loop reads CASRRWAGGETQYF. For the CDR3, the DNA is TGTGCCAGCAGAAGGTGGGCAGGCGGAGAGACCCAGTACTTC.

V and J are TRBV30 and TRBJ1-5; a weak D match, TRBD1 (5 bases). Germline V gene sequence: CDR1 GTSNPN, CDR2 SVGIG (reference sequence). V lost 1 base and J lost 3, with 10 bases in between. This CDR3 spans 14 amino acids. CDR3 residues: CAWSGAGNNQPQHF. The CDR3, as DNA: TGTGCCTGGAGTGGGGCAGGGAACAATCAGCCCCAGCATTTT.

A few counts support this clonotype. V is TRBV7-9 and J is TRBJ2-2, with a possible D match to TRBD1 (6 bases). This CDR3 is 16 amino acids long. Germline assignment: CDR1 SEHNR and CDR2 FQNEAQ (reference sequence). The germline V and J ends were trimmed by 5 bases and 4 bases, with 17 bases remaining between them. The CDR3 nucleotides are TGTGCCAGCAGCCGTAGTGGCAGGGGTTCCACCGGGGAGCTGTTTTTT. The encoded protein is CASSRSGRGSTGELFF.

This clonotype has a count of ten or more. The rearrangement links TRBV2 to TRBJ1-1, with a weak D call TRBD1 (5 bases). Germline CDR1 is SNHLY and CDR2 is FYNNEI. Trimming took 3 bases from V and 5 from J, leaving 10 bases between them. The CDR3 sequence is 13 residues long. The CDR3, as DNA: TGTGCCAGCAGTGAGGGGGTGATGACTGAAGCTTTCTTT. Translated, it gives CASSEGVMTEAFF.